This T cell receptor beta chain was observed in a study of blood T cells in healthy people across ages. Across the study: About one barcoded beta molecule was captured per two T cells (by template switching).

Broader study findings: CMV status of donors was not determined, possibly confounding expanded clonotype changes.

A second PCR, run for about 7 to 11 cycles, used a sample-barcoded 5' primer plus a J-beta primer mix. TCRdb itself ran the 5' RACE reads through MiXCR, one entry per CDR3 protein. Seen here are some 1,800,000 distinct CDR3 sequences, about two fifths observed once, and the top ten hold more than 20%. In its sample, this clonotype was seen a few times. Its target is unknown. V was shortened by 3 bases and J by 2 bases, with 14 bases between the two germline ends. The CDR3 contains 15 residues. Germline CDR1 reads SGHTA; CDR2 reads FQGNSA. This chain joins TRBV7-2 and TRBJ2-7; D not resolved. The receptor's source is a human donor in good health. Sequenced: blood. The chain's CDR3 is CASSLAVTGTYEQYF. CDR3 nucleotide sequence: TGTGCCAGCAGCTTGGCCGTGACGGGCACCTACGAGCAGTACTTC. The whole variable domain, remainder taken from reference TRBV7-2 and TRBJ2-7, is GAGVSQSPSNKVTEKGKDVELRCDPISGHTALYWYRQSLGQGLEFLIYFQGNSAPDKSGLPSDRFSAERTGGSVSTLTIQRTQQEDSAVYLCASSLAVTGTYEQYFGPGTRLTVT.